Following are 21 T cell receptor beta chains from one sample sequenced in a study of blood T cell repertoires in COVID-19. Sequenced by immunoSEQ multiplex PCR; TCRdb stores in-frame clones only, minus some. The table records about 380,000 clones, about 80% of them present only once. Sequencing used peripheral blood. These receptors were obtained from a human donor with acute or convalescent COVID-19. The donor label of this sample is uncertain.

The chain couples TRBV2 to TRBJ1-6; the match to TRBD1 covers 10 bases. J was trimmed by 11 bases and V by 3 bases; bases with no gene match: 1. The CDR3 consists of 13 residues. Germline V CDR1 and CDR2: SNHLY, FYNNEI. The CDR3 DNA is TGTGCCAGCAGTGAGGGACAGGGGACACCCCTCCACTTT. Amino acid sequence: CASSEGQGTPLHF.

The rearrangement joins TRBV6-5 to TRBJ2-7; D possibly corresponds to TRBD1 (6 bases). Germline assignment: CDR1 MNHEY and CDR2 SVGAGI. The CDR3 contains 12 residues. Deletions cut 6 bases from V and 4 bases from J, with 10 bases between. The DNA of the CDR3 is TGTGCCAGCAGGACCGACAGGTACGAGCAGTACTTC. As protein: CASRTDRYEQYF.

This clone was observed a handful of times. The chain carries TRBV7-6 and TRBJ2-7; TRBD1 is a possible D gene (6 bases). The CDR3 has 14 amino acids. The V end was cut by 2 bases, the J end by 2 bases, with 10 bases between. From germline, CDR1 is SGHVS and CDR2 FNYEAQ. The CDR3 loop reads CASSLQDSPYEQYF. The CDR3 DNA follows: TGTGCCAGCAGCTTACAGGACAGCCCCTACGAGCAGTACTTC. The full variable domain, rest sourced from reference TRBV7-6 and TRBJ2-7, is GAGVSQSPRYKVTKRGQDVALRCDPISGHVSLYWYRQALGQGPEFLTYFNYEAQQDKSGLPNDRFSAERPEGSISTLTIQRTEQRDSAMYRCASSLQDSPYEQYFGPGTRLTVT.

The chain recombines TRBV21-1 with TRBJ1-1; no check of the table's D call, TRBD1, against the DNA was made. TRBV21-1 constitutes a pseudogene. This CDR3 comprises 14 residues. For the CDR3, the DNA is TGTGCCAGCAGCACCCTGACACCGAACACTGAAGCTTTCTTT. Amino acid sequence: CASSTLTPNTEAFF.

The CDR3 DNA sequence: TGTGCCAGCGGATCCGGACAGGGGAATTACGAGCAGTACTTC. Translated: CASGSGQGNYEQYF. The rearrangement joins TRBV28 to TRBJ2-7, with 9 bases aligning to TRBD1. The germline gives CDR1 MDHEN, CDR2 SYDVKM. J was trimmed by 4 bases and V by 8 bases; bases with no gene match: 9. CDR3 length equals 14 residues.

This rearrangement joins TRBV5-6 to TRBJ2-5, with D maybe TRBD1 (6 bases). Germline CDR1 SGHDT, CDR2 YYEEEE. The length of the CDR3 is 14 residues. V lost 4 bases and J lost 7, with 17 bases in between. In DNA form, the CDR3 reads TGTGCCAGCAGCCTCGCAGGGGCCACGTTGACCCAGTACTTC. It is translated as CASSLAGATLTQYF.

The chain employs TRBV21-1 and TRBJ2-5; whether TRBD2, the table's D call, matches the DNA was not checked. TRBV21-1 is a listed pseudogene. CDR3 length: 19 amino acids. CDR3 bases: TGTGCCAGCAGTCCTTTGGGGGGGACACACAGGGATCATCGAGAGACCCAGTACTTC. Protein: CASSPLGGTHRDHRETQYF.

This chain joins TRBV11-2 and TRBJ2-2; D gene ambiguous. Trimming cost V 5 bases and J 2 bases, with 6 bases left between them. The germline V gene has CDR1 SGHAT and CDR2 FQNNGV. The CDR3 sequence is 13 residues long. CDR3 nucleotides: TGTGCCAGCAGCCTTTCCAACACCGGGGAGCTGTTTTTT. Amino acids: CASSLSNTGELFF.

The chain is built from TRBV18 and TRBJ1-1; 8 nucleotides agree with TRBD1. The V gene's germline CDR1 is KGHSH and CDR2 LQKENI. J was trimmed by 2 bases and V by 4 bases; bases with no gene match: 6. The CDR3 is 15 residues long. CDR3 amino acids: CASSQRDRGNTEAFF. For the CDR3, the DNA is TGTGCCAGCTCACAACGTGACAGGGGAAACACTGAAGCTTTCTTT. Combining the CDR3 with reference TRBV18 and TRBJ1-1 gives the whole variable domain NAGVMQNPRHLVRRRGQEARLRCSPMKGHSHVYWYRQLPEEGLKFMVYLQKENIIDESGMPKERFSAEFPKEGPSILRIQQVVRGDSAAYFCASSQRDRGNTEAFFGQGTRLTVV.

This chain uses TRBV30 with TRBJ1-3; TRBD1 might be the D (5 bases). The germline V gene encodes CDR1 GTSNPN and CDR2 SVGIG (reference sequence). The length of the CDR3 is 16 residues. The V and J ends lost 0 bases and 4 bases respectively, with 16 bases between them. Written as DNA, the CDR3 is TGTGCCTGGAGTGTACAAGGACAAATCCGAGGAAACACCATATATTTT. This sequence encodes CAWSVQGQIRGNTIYF.

The genes are TRBV5-8 and TRBJ2-7; perhaps TRBD1 as D (6 bases). Germline V lookup: CDR1 SGHTS, CDR2 YDEGEE. There are 14 residues in the CDR3. V was pared by 3 bases and J by 3 bases, with 13 bases between. The CDR3 DNA is TGTGCCAGCAGCTGGGACACCGGGGACTACGAGCAGTACTTC. This translates into CASSWDTGDYEQYF. Variable domain in full (rest from reference TRBV5-8 and TRBJ2-7): EAGVTQSPTHLIKTRGQQATLRCSPISGHTSVYWYQQALGLGLQFLLWYDEGEERNRGNFPPRFSGRQFPNYSSELNVNALELEDSALYLCASSWDTGDYEQYFGPGTRLTVT.

The chain has TRBV5-4 and TRBJ1-6; D gene ambiguous. CDR3 length: 18 amino acids. Germline V gene sequence: CDR1 SGHNT, CDR2 YYREEE (reference sequence). The V end lost 4 bases, the J end lost 0 bases, and 17 bases lay between the germline ends. The CDR3 DNA reads as TGTGCCAGCAGCATAAGACACGGAGGGAGCTCCTATAATTCACCCCTCCACTTT. Translating it yields CASSIRHGGSSYNSPLHF.

The chain carries TRBV4-1 and TRBJ1-5, with D hard to call. Germline values: CDR1 MGHRA, CDR2 YSYEKL. V dropped 1 base and J dropped 3 bases, with 10 bases sitting between them. The CDR3 has 15 amino acids. CDR3 sequence reads: CASSQGREFNQPQHF. CDR3 nucleotides: TGCGCCAGCAGCCAAGGGAGGGAATTCAATCAGCCCCAGCATTTT.

This chain joins TRBV9 and TRBJ1-2, with 12 bases identical to TRBD1. The V segment lost 4 bases and the J segment 8 bases; nucleotides outside the gene matches: 6. This CDR3 spans 14 amino acids. Germline-derived CDR1 and CDR2 are SGDLS and YYNGEE. CDR3 amino acids: CASSPGQGAEGYTF. As DNA, the CDR3 is TGTGCCAGCAGCCCGGGACAGGGGGCAGAAGGCTACACCTTC.

This clone appeared a few times. The chain carries TRBV2 and TRBJ1-3; 9 positions agree with TRBD1. In germline, CDR1 is SNHLY, CDR2 FYNNEI. Trimming cost V 5 bases and J 7 bases; bases outside gene matches: 12. This CDR3 has 16 residues. As DNA, the CDR3 is TGTGCCAGCAGTCGTGAGAGGGGGGGACAGGGCAACACCATATATTTT. This codes for CASSRERGGQGNTIYF.

The chain links TRBV5-5 to TRBJ1-1; tentative D call: TRBD1 (5 bases). Trimming removed 6 bases from V and 0 bases from J, with 15 bases in between. Germline V gene data show CDR1 as SGHKS and CDR2 as YYEKEE (reference sequence). There are 15 residues in the CDR3. The CDR3 sequence is CASTPLPRVNTEAFF. The CDR3 DNA reads TGTGCCAGCACCCCCCTGCCCAGGGTGAACACTGAAGCTTTCTTT.

The chain links TRBV7-9 to TRBJ1-2, with a weak D call TRBD1 (5 bases). The CDR3 sequence is 15 residues long. Trimming shortened V by 2 bases and J by 4 bases, and 14 bases separated the two germline ends. The V gene's germline CDR1 is SEHNR and CDR2 FQNEAQ (reference sequence). This CDR3 is CASSLSQGLTYGYTF. CDR3 in DNA: TGTGCCAGCAGCTTATCTCAGGGTTTGACCTATGGCTACACCTTC.

The chain couples TRBV5-4 to TRBJ1-1, with D possibly TRBD1 on 6 matching bases. Germline V lookup: CDR1 SGHNT, CDR2 YYREEE (reference sequence). V lost 6 bases and J lost 5, with 14 bases in between. The CDR3 length is 13 residues. The CDR3 DNA reads as TGTGCCAGCACACGAATAGGACAGACTGAAGCTTTCTTT. Its translation is CASTRIGQTEAFF.

This sequence joins TRBV30 and TRBJ2-7; TRBD1 matches at 11 bases. This CDR3 comprises 14 residues. V lost 3 bases, J lost 7 bases, and 8 bases stayed unmatched. CDR1 GTSNPN and CDR2 SVGIG come from the germline V gene (reference sequence). DNA for the CDR3: TGTGCCTGGAGCCCCGGACAGGGGGCTGGGGAGCAGTACTTC. Amino acid sequence: CAWSPGQGAGEQYF.

This rearrangement joins TRBV25-1 to TRBJ1-2; TRBD1 agrees at 11 bases. CDR3 length: 14 amino acids. Trimming took 6 bases from V and 3 from J; bases not matched to a gene: 3. CDR1 MGHDK and CDR2 SYGVNS come from the germline V gene. The CDR3 DNA sequence: TGTGCCAGCAGGGGACAGGGGGAGTACTATGGCTACACCTTC. The encoded protein is CASRGQGEYYGYTF.

The chain couples TRBV7-7 to TRBJ1-2; D not resolved. The CDR3 covers 13 residues. Per germline, CDR1 SSHAT and CDR2 FNYEAQ (reference sequence). V was cut by 3 bases and J by 7 bases, with 12 bases left in between. The CDR3 nucleotides read TGTGCCAGCAGCTTCTCAGGCGTCCGTGGCTACACCTTC. Translating it yields CASSFSGVRGYTF.